The rows below give T cell receptor beta chains drawn from one sample of a study of Ad26.COV2.S vaccination and SARS-CoV-2 variants. Using immunoSEQ multiplex PCR, the repertoire was profiled, and TCRdb retains in-frame clones only, with some absent. The table shows roughly 410,000 clones, with about 83% occurring only once. This specimen consisted of peripheral blood, obtained in a trial of Ad26.COV2.S vaccine versus placebo. These receptor sequences come from a person between 18 and 59 years old who received the Ad26.COV2.S COVID-19 vaccine or a placebo. CDR3s leave out the opening cysteine and the closing phenylalanine or tryptophan.

j_call: TRBJ2-2; v_call: TRBV5-1; cdr3_length: 12; cdr3_aa: ASSLGPNTGELF
j_call: TRBJ2-7; v_call: TRBV6-5; cdr3_length: 14; cdr3_aa: ASSYSITMSGYEQY
j_call: TRBJ1-2; v_call: TRBV7-9; cdr3_length: 10; cdr3_aa: ATRGDSYGYT
j_call: TRBJ1-5; v_call: TRBV12-5; cdr3_length: 16; cdr3_aa: ASGLDSPVTVRSQPQH
j_call: TRBJ2-7; v_call: TRBV7-9; cdr3_length: 14; cdr3_aa: ASSLAYGTVGYEQY
j_call: TRBJ2-2; v_call: TRBV5-1; cdr3_length: 13; cdr3_aa: ASSLGEGSTGELF
j_call: TRBJ1-1; v_call: TRBV29-1; cdr3_length: 8; cdr3_aa: SGMNTEAF
j_call: TRBJ2-1; v_call: TRBV5-1; cdr3_length: 11; cdr3_aa: ASSLGEYNEQF
j_call: TRBJ2-7; v_call: TRBV3-1/TRBV3-2; cdr3_length: 13; cdr3_aa: ASSLRGQGAYEQY
j_call: TRBJ1-1; v_call: TRBV28; cdr3_length: 11; cdr3_aa: ASSFTLGTEAF
j_call: TRBJ2-3; v_call: TRBV29-1; cdr3_length: 12; cdr3_aa: SVKKTTSTDTQY
j_call: TRBJ2-3; v_call: TRBV7-3; cdr3_length: 15; cdr3_aa: ASSLRRRGAVADTQY
j_call: TRBJ2-5; v_call: TRBV9; cdr3_length: 12; cdr3_aa: ASSLQTGQETQY
j_call: TRBJ2-7; v_call: TRBV9; cdr3_length: 13; cdr3_aa: ASSVMPSGSYEQY
j_call: TRBJ1-1; v_call: TRBV13; cdr3_length: 16; cdr3_aa: ASINLRDRRRVNTEAF
j_call: TRBJ1-1; v_call: TRBV6-5; cdr3_length: 12; cdr3_aa: ASNPERQNTEAF
j_call: TRBJ2-3; v_call: TRBV5-1; cdr3_length: 14; cdr3_aa: ASSKGLAGATDTQY
j_call: TRBJ2-3; v_call: TRBV7-3; cdr3_length: 13; cdr3_aa: ASSRYSGDGDTQY
j_call: TRBJ1-6; v_call: TRBV9; cdr3_length: 13; cdr3_aa: ASSGESSYNSPLH
j_call: TRBJ2-7; v_call: TRBV7-8; cdr3_length: 13; cdr3_aa: ASSLETGLNYEQY
j_call: TRBJ2-1; v_call: TRBV28; cdr3_length: 13; cdr3_aa: ASRPAMSSYNEQF
j_call: TRBJ1-1; v_call: TRBV29-1; cdr3_length: 12; cdr3_aa: SARGGGVDTEAF
j_call: TRBJ1-1; v_call: TRBV19; cdr3_length: 11; cdr3_aa: ASSLGTRTEAF
j_call: TRBJ2-1; v_call: TRBV5-1; cdr3_length: 13; cdr3_aa: ASSLTGTYYNEQF
j_call: TRBJ2-2; v_call: TRBV5-1; cdr3_length: 13; cdr3_aa: ASSSGTANTGELF
j_call: TRBJ1-6; v_call: TRBV5-4; cdr3_length: 10; cdr3_aa: AAQVNNSPLH
j_call: TRBJ1-1; v_call: TRBV15; cdr3_length: 11; cdr3_aa: ATSRLGGAEAF
j_call: TRBJ2-5; v_call: TRBV6-5; cdr3_length: 12; cdr3_aa: ASSSQAGGETQY
j_call: TRBJ1-5; v_call: TRBV12-3/TRBV12-4; cdr3_length: 11; cdr3_aa: ASSGPGNQPQH
j_call: TRBJ2-2; v_call: TRBV6-6; cdr3_length: 14; cdr3_aa: ASRNPRGANTGELF